These T cell receptor beta chains were read from a single sample in a study of Tregs in tolerant kidney transplant recipients. Assay used: immunoSEQ multiplex PCR; TCRdb lists only in-frame clones, some missing. Of roughly 250,000 clones listed, roughly four fifths are singletons. Sequencing was done on a sample of CD4+ T cells from blood. The source is a human donor in good health. Both conserved end residues are part of each CDR3. The D gene is left open where the match is weak. Some rows have no size entry. The others give once, few or many, or a class for an expanded clone.

NA,NA,TRBV9,TRBJ2-7,CASSEGPNSYEQYF,TGTGCCAGCAGCGAGGGACCGAACTCCTACGAGCAGTACTTC
NA,NA,TRBV7-2,TRBJ1-5,CASSFYYQPQHF,TGTGCCAGCAGCTTTTATTATCAGCCCCAGCATTTT
NA,few,TRBV6-5,TRBJ1-4,CASSYLVGGVEKLFF,TGTGCCAGCAGTTATTTGGTCGGGGGCGTTGAAAAACTGTTTTTT
NA,NA,TRBV7-2,TRBJ2-1,CASSLRGVSYNEQFF,TGTGCCAGCAGCTTAAGAGGGGTTTCTTACAATGAGCAGTTCTTC
NA,NA,TRBV5-8,TRBJ2-3,CASSLSGPGDTQYF,TGTGCCAGCAGCTTGAGTGGGCCTGGAGATACGCAGTATTTT
NA,NA,TRBV7-8,TRBJ2-1,CASSLGFWYEQFF,TGTGCCAGCAGCTTAGGTTTTTGGTACGAGCAGTTCTTC
NA,NA,TRBV5-4,TRBJ2-3,CASSLRVTGNTDTQYF,TGTGCCAGCAGCTTGAGGGTCACAGGGAACACAGATACGCAGTATTTT
NA,NA,TRBV9,TRBJ2-1,CASSVGDTLNEQFF,TGTGCCAGCAGCGTAGGGGACACCCTCAATGAGCAGTTCTTC
TRBD1,NA,TRBV5-1,TRBJ2-7,CASSRQGAGSEQYF,TGCGCCAGCAGTAGACAGGGGGCGGGCTCCGAGCAGTACTTC
TRBD2,NA,TRBV5-4,TRBJ2-2,CASSLGTSGGPRGTGELFF,TGTGCCAGCAGCTTGGGAACTAGCGGGGGGCCGCGAGGCACCGGGGAGCTGTTTTTT
NA,NA,TRBV2,TRBJ2-2,CASSGRIGNTGELFF,TGTGCCAGCAGTGGACGGATAGGGAACACCGGGGAGCTGTTTTTT
NA,NA,TRBV20-1,TRBJ2-2,CSARNTGELFF,TGCAGTGCTAGAAACACCGGGGAGCTGTTTTTT
NA,NA,TRBV27,TRBJ1-2,CASSLYSNYGYTF,TGTGCCAGCAGTTTATATTCTAACTATGGCTACACCTTC
TRBD2,NA,TRBV30,TRBJ2-1,CAWSYERISGREQFF,TGTGCCTGGAGTTATGAGAGAATTAGCGGGAGGGAGCAGTTCTTC
NA,NA,TRBV5-1,TRBJ2-1,CASSLDSVDYNEQFF,TGCGCCAGCAGCTTGGACTCCGTTGACTACAATGAGCAGTTCTTC
NA,NA,TRBV18,TRBJ2-3,CASSPGEGGTDTQYF,TGTGCCAGCTCACCGGGAGAGGGCGGCACAGATACGCAGTATTTT
NA,NA,TRBV30,TRBJ1-6,CAWSKGSTDSPLHF,TGTGCCTGGAGTAAGGGAAGTACGGATTCACCCCTCCACTTT
NA,NA,TRBV19,TRBJ2-1,CASSIGTRWFF,TGTGCCAGTAGTATCGGGACAAGGTGGTTCTTC
NA,NA,TRBV11-1,TRBJ1-1,CASSRRGGVSLTEAFF,TGTGCCAGCAGCCGCCGGGGAGGGGTGAGTTTGACTGAAGCTTTCTTT
TRBD2,NA,TRBV6-1,TRBJ2-7,CASSGRLAFDYEQYF,TGTGCCAGCAGTGGTCGACTAGCTTTCGATTACGAGCAGTACTTC
NA,NA,TRBV7-2,TRBJ2-3,CASSLDGTARTDTQYF,TGTGCCAGCAGCTTAGATGGGACCGCTCGTACAGATACGCAGTATTTT
TRBD1,NA,TRBV5-5,TRBJ2-7,CASSAGQVLSYEQYF,TGTGCCAGCAGCGCTGGACAGGTACTCTCCTACGAGCAGTACTTC
NA,NA,TRBV4-1,TRBJ2-7,CASSRTVVIWRGGGEQYF,TGCGCCAGCAGCCGGACGGTGGTGATTTGGAGGGGAGGGGGCGAGCAGTACTTC
NA,NA,TRBV29-1,TRBJ1-2,CSVEGVDYGYTF,TGCAGCGTTGAGGGGGTGGACTATGGCTACACCTTC
TRBD1,NA,TRBV19,TRBJ1-1,CASTAGTGYGNTEAFF,TGTGCCAGTACCGCCGGGACAGGGTATGGGAACACTGAAGCTTTCTTT
NA,NA,TRBV4-2,TRBJ2-7,CASSQADRAYEQYF,TGTGCCAGCAGCCAAGCCGACAGAGCATACGAGCAGTACTTC
NA,NA,TRBV6-5,TRBJ1-6,CASSFGWRNSPLHF,TGTGCCAGCAGTTTCGGCTGGCGGAATTCACCCCTCCACTTT
NA,NA,TRBV28,TRBJ1-1,CASSFEGTEAFF,TGTGCCAGCAGTTTTGAGGGGACTGAAGCTTTCTTT
NA,NA,TRBV7-6,TRBJ1-1,CASSPRMGEATEAFF,TGTGCCAGCAGCCCCAGGATGGGGGAAGCGACTGAAGCTTTCTTT
NA,NA,TRBV29-1,TRBJ2-6,CSVRSTLIQSRANVLTF,TGCAGCGTTCGGTCGACACTAATACAAAGTCGGGCCAACGTCCTGACTTTC
NA,NA,TRBV5-1,TRBJ1-5,CASSLSPVDQPQHF,TGCGCCAGCAGCCTCAGCCCAGTGGATCAGCCCCAGCATTTT
NA,NA,TRBV6-5,TRBJ1-1,CASSRHQGEAFF,TGTGCCAGCAGCCGTCACCAGGGTGAAGCTTTCTTT
TRBD1,NA,TRBV6-1,TRBJ1-5,CASSATGGRNQPQHF,TGTGCCAGCAGTGCGACAGGGGGCCGCAATCAGCCCCAGCATTTT
NA,NA,TRBV5-1,TRBJ1-2,CASSKAGTSDGYTF,TGCGCCAGCAGCAAAGCCGGGACCTCGGATGGCTACACCTTC
NA,NA,TRBV14,TRBJ1-6,CASSQDHTGYSPLHF,TGTGCCAGCAGCCAGGACCATACAGGGTATTCACCCCTCCACTTT
TRBD1,NA,TRBV18,TRBJ1-2,CASSLGQDYGYTF,TGTGCCAGCTCGCTGGGACAGGACTATGGCTACACCTTC
NA,NA,TRBV6-1,TRBJ2-7,CASQSPRLAYEQYF,TGTGCCAGCCAAAGCCCGAGGTTAGCTTACGAGCAGTACTTC
TRBD1,NA,TRBV5-1,TRBJ1-4,CASRVTTGADGKLFF,TGCGCCAGCAGAGTGACGACAGGGGCGGACGGAAAACTGTTTTTT
NA,NA,TRBV7-2,TRBJ2-7,CASSLRTGRPYEQYF,TGTGCCAGCAGCTTAAGGACGGGTCGTCCCTACGAGCAGTACTTC
NA,NA,TRBV2,TRBJ1-5,CASSEVNSNQPQHF,TGTGCCAGCAGTGAGGTAAATAGCAATCAGCCCCAGCATTTT
NA,NA,TRBV9,TRBJ1-2,CASSAQGGINYGYTF,TGTGCCAGCAGCGCCCAAGGAGGGATTAACTATGGCTACACCTTC
NA,once,TRBV6-1,TRBJ2-7,CASSEAGIYEQYF,TGTGCCAGCAGTGAAGCTGGAATCTACGAGCAGTACTTC
NA,NA,TRBV7-2,TRBJ2-7,CASSLWRSRSAYEQYF,TGTGCCAGCAGCTTATGGAGGTCCAGGTCGGCCTACGAGCAGTACTTC
TRBD1,NA,TRBV19,TRBJ1-5,CASREDRGGNQPQHF,TGTGCCAGTAGGGAGGACAGGGGCGGGAATCAGCCCCAGCATTTT
NA,NA,TRBV11-3,TRBJ2-5,CASSLRSGHHLQETQYF,TGTGCCAGCAGCTTGAGGTCGGGACACCACCTCCAAGAGACCCAGTACTTC